The 28 T cell receptor beta chains reported below all come from one sample, sequenced in a study of blood T cell repertoires in COVID-19 (TCRdb year 2020). Library generation was performed with the immunoSEQ multiplex PCR assay. Not all clones reach the TCRdb copy of this immuneACCESS table, which keeps in-frame sequences only. Checked studies attribute under half of the gap to unresolved V genes and leave the rest unexplained. A total of roughly 420,000 clones appear in this sample, around 89% of them only once. The leading ten clones occupy about 0.89% of the sample. Sequences were obtained from PBMCs or T cells enriched from blood (not recorded which). The receptors come from a woman aged 25 to 39 with acute COVID-19.

V and J are TRBV11-2 and TRBJ1-6; a possible D gene is TRBD1 (5 bases). V lost 1 base and J 4 bases, leaving 8 bases between the germline ends. CDR3 length: 15 amino acids. CDR1 and CDR2 (germline): SGHAT, FQNNGV. CDR3 amino acids: CASSLVQGYNSPLHF. The CDR3 DNA reads as TGTGCCAGCAGCTTAGTTCAGGGTTATAATTCACCCCTCCACTTT.

The V gene is TRBV12-5, the J gene TRBJ1-1; TRBD1 agrees at 7 bases. Trimming cost V 7 bases and J 4 bases; bases outside gene matches: 6. The CDR3 is 13 residues long. The germline gives CDR1 LGHNT, CDR2 FRNRAP. Here the CDR3 reads CASETGRGTEAFF. The DNA for the CDR3 is TGTGCTAGTGAGACAGGGAGAGGCACTGAAGCTTTCTTT.

The chain uses TRBV7-9 and TRBJ2-5, with D possibly matching TRBD2 (5 bases). The germline V and J ends were trimmed by 5 bases and 4 bases, with 20 bases remaining between them. CDR1 SEHNR and CDR2 FQNEAQ come from the germline V gene (reference sequence). This CDR3 region has 16 residues. CDR3 residues: CASSPLPRTGGETQYF. As DNA, the CDR3 is TGTGCCAGCAGCCCACTGCCGAGGACTGGAGGAGAGACCCAGTACTTC.

This chain connects TRBV12-5 to TRBJ1-3; 7 bases fit TRBD1. There are 16 residues in the CDR3. From germline, CDR1 is LGHNT and CDR2 FRNRAP. Trimming cost V 5 bases and J 3 bases; bases outside gene matches: 10. Written as DNA, the CDR3 is TGTGCTAGTGGTACCTACCAACAGGGGCTTGGAAACACCATATATTTT. It encodes CASGTYQQGLGNTIYF.

This chain links TRBV5-1 with TRBJ2-4; D might be TRBD1 (5 bases). Germline CDR1 and CDR2: SGHRS and YFSETQ. V was shortened by 3 bases and J by 5 bases, with 12 bases between the two germline ends. The CDR3 has 14 residues. The chain's CDR3 is CASSSPDKENIQYF. CDR3 sequence (DNA): TGCGCCAGCAGCTCCCCGGACAAGGAAAACATTCAGTACTTC.

A few counts support this clone. This sequence joins TRBV6-5 and TRBJ2-7, with a weak D call TRBD1 (6 bases). Germline CDR1 is MNHEY and CDR2 is SVGAGI. The CDR3 contains 14 residues. V gave up 7 bases and J gave up 4 bases, with 17 bases separating them. As DNA, the CDR3 is TGTGCCAGCAAGGGGTGGGCAGGGGCATACGAGCAGTACTTC. This sequence encodes CASKGWAGAYEQYF.

The J gene is TRBJ2-7, the V gene TRBV6-5, with 7 nucleotides matching TRBD2. The CDR3 extends over 16 amino acids. Germline V lookup: CDR1 MNHEY, CDR2 SVGAGI. The V segment lost 0 bases and the J segment 3 bases; nucleotides outside the gene matches: 8. In DNA, the CDR3 is TGTGCCAGCAGTTACTCCCGGGGAGGGAGCAACTACGAGCAGTACTTC. Translating it yields CASSYSRGGSNYEQYF.

The chain is built from TRBV9 and TRBJ1-6; TRBD1 might be the D (5 bases). The CDR3 spans 14 residues. V gave up 5 bases and J gave up 5 bases, with 11 bases separating them. Germline CDR1 and CDR2: SGDLS and YYNGEE. The CDR3 protein is CASRPTAHNSPLHF. DNA for the CDR3: TGTGCCAGCAGGCCGACAGCTCATAATTCACCCCTCCACTTT.

V and J are TRBV12-5 and TRBJ1-2, with D tentatively TRBD1 (6 bases). In germline, CDR1 is LGHNT, CDR2 FRNRAP. The CDR3 contains 11 residues. Trimming removed 11 bases at V and 7 bases at J, with 14 bases between. The CDR3 DNA is TGTGCTTCTTATAGGGGGACTGGCTACACCTTC. Protein sequence: CASYRGTGYTF.

CDR3 in amino acids: CASSQGAVITEAFF. The DNA for the CDR3 is TGCGCCAGCAGCCAGGGGGCGGTGATCACTGAAGCTTTCTTT. This chain connects TRBV5-1 to TRBJ1-1, with 8 bases matching TRBD1. The CDR3 runs to 14 residues. The germline gives CDR1 SGHRS, CDR2 YFSETQ. The J segment lost 4 bases and the V segment lost 4 bases, leaving 6 bases of the junction unmatched.

The chain has TRBV3-1 (or the pseudogene TRBV3-2) and TRBJ2-7, with 12 bases matching TRBD2. This CDR3 spans 15 amino acids. The V gene end was trimmed by 4 bases and the J gene end by 4 bases; junction bases not matched to a gene: 5. The germline V gene encodes CDR1 LGHDT and CDR2 YNNKEL (reference sequence). DNA of the CDR3: TGTGCCAGCAGCCCGACTAGCGGGGGAACATACGAGCAGTACTTC. It yields the protein CASSPTSGGTYEQYF.

V gene TRBV5-1 combines with J gene TRBJ2-7; 8 nucleotides line up with TRBD1. The CDR3 loop spans 14 amino acids. The V gene's germline CDR1 is SGHRS and CDR2 YFSETQ. Trimming removed 5 bases from V and 5 bases from J; junction bases left unmatched: 9. The CDR3 is CASSSGQGIHEQYF. The CDR3 nucleotides are TGCGCCAGCAGTTCTGGACAGGGTATCCACGAGCAGTACTTC. Full variable domain (rest looked up from reference TRBV5-1 and TRBJ2-7): KAGVTQTPRYLIKTRGQQVTLSCSPISGHRSVSWYQQTPGQGLQFLFEYFSETQRNKGNFPGRFSGRQFSNSRSEMNVSTLELGDSALYLCASSSGQGIHEQYFGPGTRLTVT.

The V and J genes are TRBV7-2 and TRBJ2-5, with TRBD2 matching 7 bases. This CDR3 is built from 14 residues. V trimming: 5 bases; J trimming: 1 base; junction bases outside the gene matches: 4. Germline assignment: CDR1 SGHTA and CDR2 FQGNSA. This CDR3 is CASSPGRAQETQYF. In DNA form, the CDR3 reads TGTGCCAGCAGCCCGGGGAGGGCCCAAGAGACCCAGTACTTC.

The V and J genes are TRBV30 and TRBJ1-4; D might be TRBD1 (5 bases). Germline assignment: CDR1 GTSNPN and CDR2 SVGIG (reference sequence). This CDR3 has 13 amino acids. V dropped 2 bases and J dropped 4 bases, with 8 bases sitting between them. This CDR3 reads CAWSTGVNEKLFF. In DNA form, the CDR3 reads TGTGCCTGGAGTACGGGGGTTAATGAAAAACTGTTTTTT.

V and J are TRBV7-3 and TRBJ2-2, with 12 bases aligning to TRBD2. Germline CDR1 SGHTA, CDR2 FQGTGA. This CDR3 spans 16 amino acids. Losses at the gene ends were 5 bases for V and 4 bases for J; bases not matched to a gene: 5. CDR3 DNA: TGTGCCAGCAGCAAAGGACTAGCGGGATTCACCGGGGAGCTGTTTTTT. Protein product: CASSKGLAGFTGELFF.

The V call is TRBV2, the J call TRBJ2-1; 8 positions match TRBD2. Germline CDR1 is SNHLY and CDR2 is FYNNEI. The CDR3 has 16 residues. Germline trimming cut 3 bases from V and 2 bases from J; bases unmatched to any gene: 6. CDR3 protein: CASSDLLLAAYNEQFF. CDR3 coding DNA: TGTGCCAGCAGTGATTTGTTACTAGCGGCCTACAATGAGCAGTTCTTC.

The CDR3 nucleotides are TGTGCCAGCAGCTTAGACAGTGGGGGGTTTATTAACGCTGAAGCTTTCTTT. Its protein product is CASSLDSGGFINAEAFF. The V and J genes are TRBV7-9 and TRBJ1-1; tentative D call: TRBD1 (5 bases). This CDR3 contains 17 residues. Trimming stripped 1 base from V and 6 bases from J, with 21 bases between. Germline CDR1 SEHNR, CDR2 FQNEAQ (reference sequence).

This rearrangement joins TRBV6-5 to TRBJ1-5; possibly TRBD1 for D (6 bases). Germline CDR1 and CDR2: MNHEY and SVGAGI. The V gene lost 9 bases and the J gene lost 2 bases, with 14 bases spanning the gap. The CDR3 extends over 14 amino acids. Here the CDR3 DNA reads TGTGCCAGTTCATGGGGGCATGGCAATCAGCCCCAGCATTTT. Its translation is CASSWGHGNQPQHF.

The chain has TRBV10-3 and TRBJ2-5; tentatively, D is TRBD1 (6 bases). Germline CDR1 reads ENHRY; CDR2 reads SYGVKD. V shed 4 bases and J shed 2 bases, with 11 bases lying between them. This CDR3 is built from 14 residues. This CDR3 reads CAISAATGQETQYF. The CDR3 region has the DNA TGTGCCATCAGTGCCGCAACAGGGCAAGAGACCCAGTACTTC.

The chain carries TRBV19 and TRBJ1-4, with D unresolved. The CDR3 is 15 residues long. Trimming took off 5 bases at V and 0 bases at J, with 10 bases between the two ends. Germline loops: CDR1 LNHDA, CDR2 SQIVND (reference sequence). CDR3 residues: CASSALAATNEKLFF. The DNA of the CDR3 is TGTGCCAGTAGTGCCCTAGCAGCAACTAATGAAAAACTGTTTTTT.

This rearrangement joins TRBV19 to TRBJ1-6; 7 bases map to TRBD1. CDR1 is LNHDA, CDR2 SQIVND, per germline (reference sequence). V gave up 1 base and J gave up 4 bases; unmatched junction bases: 4. CDR3 length equals 16 residues. CDR3 sequence (DNA): TGTGCCAGTAGTATAGCCGGACAGGTTTATAATTCACCCCTCCACTTT. It specifies CASSIAGQVYNSPLHF.

This clone appeared a single time. The chain is built from TRBV10-3 and TRBJ1-4; the D gene is possibly TRBD1 (5 bases). This CDR3 contains 13 residues. Germline V CDR1 and CDR2: ENHRY, SYGVKD. Trimming shortened V by 4 bases and J by 7 bases, and 10 bases separated the two germline ends. The CDR3 nucleotides read TGTGCCATCAGTGGGGGCGGGGGTGAAAAACTGTTTTTT. It is translated as CAISGGGGEKLFF.

This sequence joins TRBV4-1 and TRBJ1-2; the D gene is possibly TRBD1 (6 bases). CDR1 and CDR2 from the germline V gene are MGHRA and YSYEKL. There are 13 residues in the CDR3. The V end lost 4 bases, the J end lost 8 bases, and 14 bases lay between the germline ends. CDR3 sequence reads: CASSRSGGAGYTF. CDR3 sequence (DNA): TGCGCCAGCAGCCGATCCGGGGGGGCCGGCTACACCTTC.

This clone appeared a single time. The chain combines TRBV13 with TRBJ1-3, with a weak D call TRBD1 (5 bases). Trimming cost V 8 bases and J 6 bases, with 23 bases left between them. CDR3 length: 16 amino acids. CDR1 PRHDT and CDR2 FYEKMQ come from the germline V gene (reference sequence). CDR3 DNA sequence: TGTGCCAGCTCCTCTCGGCAGGGCGGTCTCTCAAACACCATATATTTT. Its translation is CASSSRQGGLSNTIYF.

The chain combines TRBV4-1 with TRBJ2-1, with D possibly being TRBD1 (5 bases). The V gene lost 4 bases and the J gene lost 2 bases, with 12 bases spanning the gap. The CDR3 loop spans 15 amino acids. Germline lookup yields CDR1 MGHRA and CDR2 YSYEKL. The CDR3 sequence is CASSPRRAAYNEQFF. The CDR3 DNA is TGCGCCAGCAGCCCCCGCAGGGCCGCCTACAATGAGCAGTTCTTC.

DNA for the CDR3: TGTGCCAGCAGTTTTGGCCCGGGAAGAAGGCCTACAGATACGCAGTATTTT. Its protein is CASSFGPGRRPTDTQYF. The chain uses TRBV27 and TRBJ2-3; TRBD2 is a possible D gene (5 bases). CDR1 MNHEY and CDR2 SMNVEV come from the germline V gene (reference sequence). With 3 bases removed from V and 3 bases from J, the gap between germline ends came to 19 bases. The CDR3 length is 17 residues.

This sequence joins TRBV29-1 and TRBJ1-2; 10 bases fit TRBD1. Germline V gene data show CDR1 as SQVTM and CDR2 as ANQGSEA. Germline trimming cut 3 bases from V and 6 bases from J; bases unmatched to any gene: 4. The CDR3 covers 13 residues. This CDR3 is CSVETGTGDGYTF. CDR3 nucleotide sequence: TGCAGCGTTGAGACGGGGACAGGGGATGGCTACACCTTC.

The J gene is TRBJ2-2, the V gene TRBV21-1; TRBD2 is the table's D call, not checked against the DNA. TRBV21-1 is designated a pseudogene. There are 14 residues in the CDR3. The CDR3 DNA reads as TGTGCCAGCAGCAAAAGCGAAGTTGCCGGGGAGCTGTTTTTT. This sequence encodes CASSKSEVAGELFF.